A single sample gave rise to the 18 T cell receptor beta chains below, sequenced in a study of blood T cell repertoires in COVID-19. Sequenced by immunoSEQ multiplex PCR; TCRdb stores in-frame clones only, minus some. The data show roughly 200,000 clones, with approximately 81% seen just once and almost 5% held by the top ten. The specimen was peripheral blood. The receptors shown here come from a woman older than 75 with acute or convalescent COVID-19.

J is TRBJ2-1 and V is TRBV18; 8 bases align to TRBD2. Trimming at V came to 1 base and at J to 0 bases, leaving 5 bases not matched to a gene. The CDR3 loop spans 17 amino acids. Germline CDR1 is KGHSH and CDR2 is LQKENI. The CDR3 is CASSPRGLGGSYNEQFF. Written as DNA, the CDR3 is TGTGCCAGCTCACCACGGGGACTAGGAGGCTCCTACAATGAGCAGTTCTTC.

V gene TRBV6-1 combines with J gene TRBJ1-5; D call uncertain. Germline lookup yields CDR1 MNHNS and CDR2 SASEGT. V lost 2 bases and J lost 9, with 14 bases in between. The CDR3 has 14 amino acids. The CDR3 region has the DNA TGTGCCAGCAGTGAACGAGGGCAGATACGGCCCCAGCATTTT. Protein sequence: CASSERGQIRPQHF.

The chain links TRBV18 to TRBJ1-5, with D possibly TRBD1 on 5 matching bases. CDR3 size: 12 residues. Trimming pared 2 bases from V and 8 bases from J, leaving 7 bases between. CDR1 is KGHSH, CDR2 LQKENI, per germline. The CDR3 nucleotides read TGTGCCAGCTCACCAGGGGGGGAGCCCCAGCATTTT. Protein: CASSPGGEPQHF.

This clone has only one observation. Germline and junction disagree at one end, which may indicate a read error. This sequence joins TRBV15 and TRBJ2-1, with a weak D call TRBD1 (6 bases). The germline V gene encodes CDR1 LNHNV and CDR2 YYDKDF (reference sequence). The CDR3 covers 13 residues. The CDR3 DNA is TGTGCCACCAGCAGAGATCTCAGGGGTCCCCTACTCTTC. This sequence encodes CATSRDLRGPLLF.

The count of this clone is one. The rearrangement uses TRBV7-2 and TRBJ2-7, with TRBD1 identical over 8 bases. The germline gives CDR1 SGHTA, CDR2 FQGNSA. V lost 5 bases, J lost 4 bases, and 10 bases stayed unmatched. The CDR3 is 15 amino acids. In DNA, the CDR3 is TGTGCCAGCAGCCTTGACAGGGGTTCCCATTACGAGCAGTACTTC. It translates to CASSLDRGSHYEQYF. Drawing the rest from reference TRBV7-2 and TRBJ2-7, the complete variable domain is GAGVSQSPSNKVTEKGKDVELRCDPISGHTALYWYRQSLGQGLEFLIYFQGNSAPDKSGLPSDRFSAERTGGSVSTLTIQRTQQEDSAVYLCASSLDRGSHYEQYFGPGTRLTVT.

This rearrangement joins TRBV6-5 to TRBJ2-5; 10 bases map to TRBD1. Germline V gives CDR1 MNHEY, CDR2 SVGAGI. The trim removed 5 bases at V and 9 bases at J, leaving 9 bases unmatched. The CDR3 has 14 residues. The DNA for the CDR3 is TGTGCCAGCAGTATCGGCCCGGGACAGGGGTCCCAGTACTTC. As protein: CASSIGPGQGSQYF.

This chain uses TRBV5-4 with TRBJ2-1, with a tentative D call TRBD2 (5 bases). The CDR3 length is 16 residues. From germline, CDR1 is SGHNT and CDR2 YYREEE (reference sequence). The germline V and J ends were trimmed by 3 bases and 1 base, with 14 bases remaining between them. The CDR3 sequence: CASSSPPGGSYNEQFF. CDR3 in DNA: TGTGCCAGCAGCTCTCCTCCCGGCGGGTCCTACAATGAGCAGTTCTTC.

With respect to this clone: This same CDR3 is encoded by further DNA sequences in the sample. The chain joins TRBV18 to TRBJ2-2; D is unresolved. The V gene lost 3 bases and the J gene lost 1 base, with 6 bases spanning the gap. This CDR3 comprises 14 residues. Per germline, CDR1 KGHSH and CDR2 LQKENI. This CDR3 is CASSPGQNTGELFF. CDR3 sequence (DNA): TGTGCCAGCTCACCGGGCCAGAACACCGGGGAGCTGTTTTTT.

V is TRBV7-9 and J is TRBJ2-7; TRBD1 agrees at 7 bases. The germline V gene encodes CDR1 SEHNR and CDR2 FQNEAQ (reference sequence). CDR3 length equals 13 residues. With V trimmed by 4 bases and J by 3 bases, 3 bases remained unmatched. The chain's CDR3 is CASSSTGYYEQYF. The CDR3 bases are TGTGCCAGCAGCTCGACAGGGTACTACGAGCAGTACTTC. Together with reference TRBV7-9 and TRBJ2-7, the CDR3 gives the full variable domain: DTGVSQNPRHKITKRGQNVTFRCDPISEHNRLYWYRQTLGQGPEFLTYFQNEAQLEKSRLLSDRFSAERPKGSFSTLEIQRTEQGDSAMYLCASSSTGYYEQYFGPGTRLTVT.

The chain links TRBV28 to TRBJ2-5, with D tentatively TRBD2 (6 bases). The V gene lost 5 bases and the J gene lost 2 bases, with 15 bases spanning the gap. CDR3 length: 15 residues. The germline V gene encodes CDR1 MDHEN and CDR2 SYDVKM. The CDR3 spells CASSLLSGGQETQYF. The CDR3, as DNA: TGTGCCAGCAGTCTGCTCTCTGGGGGGCAAGAGACCCAGTACTTC.

The genes are TRBV7-2 and TRBJ1-6, with 7 bases lining up with TRBD1. The CDR3 runs 14 residues. CDR1 SGHTA and CDR2 FQGNSA come from the germline V gene. Trimming removed 5 bases from V and 9 bases from J; junction bases left unmatched: 7. The CDR3 DNA follows: TGTGCCAGCAGCAAAATAGACAGGGTTTCACCCCTCCACTTT. As protein: CASSKIDRVSPLHF.

The chain couples TRBV7-9 to TRBJ2-1, with TRBD1 matching 7 bases. Germline CDR1 is SEHNR and CDR2 is FQNEAQ (reference sequence). The CDR3 extends over 14 amino acids. V dropped 4 bases and J dropped 7; count of bases not matched to a gene: 7. The DNA of the CDR3 is TGTGCCAGCAGCTCCTTTGACAGGGTTAATGAGCAGTTCTTC. This codes for CASSSFDRVNEQFF.

The rearrangement uses TRBV15 and TRBJ1-2; TRBD1 might be the D (6 bases). Germline values: CDR1 LNHNV, CDR2 YYDKDF (reference sequence). The CDR3 runs 14 residues. Trimming cost V 4 bases and J 5 bases, with 14 bases left between them. CDR3 DNA sequence: TGTGCCACCAGCATCTCCGACAGGTTTTATGGCTACACCTTC. Translation: CATSISDRFYGYTF.

The CDR3 region has the DNA TGTGCCAGCAGCCCCTCCGAGGAGCAGTACTTC. Translated: CASSPSEEQYF. The chain links TRBV11-3 to TRBJ2-7; D gene uncertain. Trimming cost V 5 bases and J 7 bases, with 9 bases left between them. The CDR3 has 11 residues. The V gene's germline CDR1 is SGHNT and CDR2 YENEEA.

J is TRBJ1-5 and V is TRBV7-2; a weak D match, TRBD1 (6 bases). The length of the CDR3 is 15 residues. V was clipped by 5 bases and J by 7 bases, with 18 bases between them. Germline-derived CDR1 and CDR2 are SGHTA and FQGNSA. CDR3 region: CASSVQQIQGQPQHF. CDR3 in DNA: TGTGCCAGCAGCGTCCAACAGATACAGGGCCAGCCCCAGCATTTT. The full variable domain, its missing parts supplied by reference TRBV7-2 and TRBJ1-5, is GAGVSQSPSNKVTEKGKDVELRCDPISGHTALYWYRQSLGQGLEFLIYFQGNSAPDKSGLPSDRFSAERTGGSVSTLTIQRTQQEDSAVYLCASSVQQIQGQPQHFGDGTRLSIL.

The rearrangement uses TRBV27 and TRBJ2-3; 9 bases align to TRBD1. This CDR3 has 14 amino acids. The junction had 7 bases not matched to a gene; V was cut back by 6 bases and J by 6 bases. Germline V gene lookup returns CDR1 MNHEY and CDR2 SMNVEV (reference sequence). The CDR3 DNA is TGTGCCAGCAGCTTTACAGGGGGCCTTGATACGCAGTATTTT. This gives the protein CASSFTGGLDTQYF.

This chain connects TRBV2 to TRBJ2-7; TRBD2 agrees at 7 bases. The CDR3 sequence is 15 residues long. Germline CDR1 is SNHLY and CDR2 is FYNNEI. J gave up 7 bases and V 8 bases, and 17 bases lay outside the gene matches. CDR3 residues: CASRHTPAGYGEQYF. In DNA form, the CDR3 reads TGTGCCAGCCGCCACACGCCAGCGGGGTACGGGGAGCAGTACTTC. Full variable domain (outside the CDR3, taken from reference TRBV2 and TRBJ2-7): EPEVTQTPSHQVTQMGQEVILRCVPISNHLYFYWYRQILGQKVEFLVSFYNNEISEKSEIFDDQFSVERPDGSNFTLKIRSTKLEDSAMYFCASRHTPAGYGEQYFGPGTRLTVT.

The CDR3 sequence: CASSVLAGGQETQYF. The DNA for the CDR3 is TGCGCCAGCAGCGTTTTAGCGGGAGGTCAAGAGACCCAGTACTTC. The chain combines TRBV5-1 with TRBJ2-5; 10 positions match TRBD2. CDR3 size: 15 residues. V lost 4 bases and J lost 2; bases outside the gene matches: 5. Germline V gene sequence: CDR1 SGHRS, CDR2 YFSETQ.